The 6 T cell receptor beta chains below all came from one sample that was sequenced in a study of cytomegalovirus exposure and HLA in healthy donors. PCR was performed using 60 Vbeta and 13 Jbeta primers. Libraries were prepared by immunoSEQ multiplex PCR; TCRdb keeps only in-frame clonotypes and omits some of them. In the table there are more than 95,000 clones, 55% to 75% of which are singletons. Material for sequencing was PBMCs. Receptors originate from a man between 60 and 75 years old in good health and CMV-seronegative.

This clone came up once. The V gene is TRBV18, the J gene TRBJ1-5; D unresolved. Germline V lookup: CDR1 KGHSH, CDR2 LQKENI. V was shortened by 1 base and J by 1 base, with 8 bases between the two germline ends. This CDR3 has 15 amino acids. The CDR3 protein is CASSPQGASNQPQHF. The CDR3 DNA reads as TGTGCCAGCTCACCACAGGGAGCGAGCAATCAGCCCCAGCATTTT.

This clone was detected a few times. CDR3 DNA: TGTGCCATCGGGACAGGGGATTTTGGCACTGAAGCTTTCTTT. Its translation: CAIGTGDFGTEAFF. The rearrangement uses TRBV2 and TRBJ1-1; the match to TRBD1 covers 10 bases. This CDR3 is 14 amino acids long. J lost 4 bases, V lost 10 bases, and 9 bases had no gene match. Germline values: CDR1 SNHLY, CDR2 FYNNEI.

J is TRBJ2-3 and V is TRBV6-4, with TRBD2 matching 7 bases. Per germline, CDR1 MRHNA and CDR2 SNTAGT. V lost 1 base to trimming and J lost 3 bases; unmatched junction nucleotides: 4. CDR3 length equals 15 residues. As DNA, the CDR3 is TGTGCCAGCAGTGACTTTGCGGGAGCAACAGATACGCAGTATTTT. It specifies CASSDFAGATDTQYF.

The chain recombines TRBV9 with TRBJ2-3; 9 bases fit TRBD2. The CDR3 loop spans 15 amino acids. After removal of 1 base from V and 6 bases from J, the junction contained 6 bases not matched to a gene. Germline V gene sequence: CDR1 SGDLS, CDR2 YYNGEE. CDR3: CASSVKAGGVDTQYF. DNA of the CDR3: TGTGCCAGCAGCGTAAAAGCGGGGGGTGTGGATACGCAGTATTTT.

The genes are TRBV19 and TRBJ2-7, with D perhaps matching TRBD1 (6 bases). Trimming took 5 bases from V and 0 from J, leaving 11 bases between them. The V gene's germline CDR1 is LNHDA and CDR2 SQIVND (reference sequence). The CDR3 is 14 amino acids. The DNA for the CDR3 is TGTGCCAGTAGTGCGGACAGCTCCTCCTACGAGCAGTACTTC. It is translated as CASSADSSSYEQYF.

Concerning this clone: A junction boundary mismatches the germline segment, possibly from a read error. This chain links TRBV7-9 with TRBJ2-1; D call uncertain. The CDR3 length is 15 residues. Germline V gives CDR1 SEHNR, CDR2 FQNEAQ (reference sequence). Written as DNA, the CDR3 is TGTTCCAGCAGTCCAATCTCAACCGCGGACAATGAGCAGTTCTTC. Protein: CSSSPISTADNEQFF.